The 8 T cell receptor beta chains in this list originate from one sample, sequenced in a study of blood T cells in healthy people across ages. With a J-beta primer mix and a sample-barcoded 5' primer, a second PCR ran about 7 to 12 cycles. TCRdb re-called the 5' RACE reads through MiXCR, storing one row per CDR3 protein. The sample includes some 860,000 distinct CDR3 sequences, roughly 50% of them seen just once. The sequenced sample consisted of blood. These TCRs come from a man aged 35 to 55 in good health.

The chain has TRBV5-1 and TRBJ2-5, with 7 nucleotides matching TRBD1. The end of the DNA aligns better with TRBJ2-7, so the J call may be wrong. The CDR3 is 21 amino acids. From germline, CDR1 is SGHRS and CDR2 YFSETQ. The CDR3 DNA follows: TGCGCCAGCAGCACACCGAGTACAGGGGTCCGCCGGACTCCCTATCACTACGAGCAGTACTTC. Translating gives CASSTPSTGVRRTPYHYEQYF.

This rearrangement joins TRBV6-2 or TRBV6-3 to TRBJ2-5; no firm D call. The CDR3 is made up of 14 amino acids. V lost 1 base and J 11 bases, leaving 17 bases between the germline ends. CDR1 and CDR2 from the germline V gene are MNHEY and SVGEGT. The CDR3 is CASSYLGYYNEQYF. CDR3 nucleotide sequence: TGTGCCAGCAGTTACTTGGGATATTACAATGAGCAGTACTTC.

This clonotype has just a few counts. The J gene is TRBJ2-5, the V gene TRBV24-1; a possible D gene is TRBD1 (6 bases). This CDR3 region has 15 residues. Germline CDR1 KGHDR, CDR2 SFDVKD. V was clipped by 9 bases and J by 0 bases, with 16 bases between them. CDR3 in amino acids: CATRTGTLYQETQYF. The CDR3 DNA is TGTGCCACCCGGACTGGGACATTGTACCAAGAGACCCAGTACTTC.

This clonotype was detected only once. The rearrangement links TRBV28 to TRBJ1-5; TRBD1 might be the D (6 bases). This CDR3 comprises 15 residues. The ends were cut back, 4 bases at V and 5 bases at J, with 15 bases in the middle. Germline lookup yields CDR1 MDHEN and CDR2 SYDVKM. In DNA form, the CDR3 reads TGTGCCAGCAGTTCAAGTCAGGGGTTACATCAGCCCCAGCATTTT. This gives the protein CASSSSQGLHQPQHF.

The chain combines TRBV7-2 with TRBJ2-5; D remains unclear. V lost 5 bases and J 0 bases, leaving 10 bases between the germline ends. CDR3 length: 14 residues. The germline V gene encodes CDR1 SGHTA and CDR2 FQGNSA. CDR3 amino acids: CASSRIPYQETQYF. CDR3 DNA sequence: TGTGCCAGCAGCCGAATCCCTTACCAAGAGACCCAGTACTTC.

This chain connects TRBV29-1 to TRBJ2-1, with D possibly TRBD1 on 6 matching bases. The germline CDR1 and CDR2 sequences are SQVTM and ANQGSEA. This CDR3 has 13 residues. Trimming removed 4 bases at V and 9 bases at J, with 16 bases between. This CDR3 reads CSVGLLTGGEQFF. CDR3 DNA: TGCAGCGTTGGGCTGCTGACAGGAGGTGAGCAGTTCTTC.

The J gene is TRBJ2-1, the V gene TRBV6-4, with D possibly TRBD1 on 5 matching bases. Per germline, CDR1 MRHNA and CDR2 SNTAGT. The V gene lost 0 bases and the J gene lost 8 bases, with 17 bases spanning the gap. The CDR3 runs 16 residues. This chain's CDR3 is CASSDSNGLQGHEQFF. The CDR3 nucleotides are TGTGCCAGCAGTGACTCGAATGGCCTCCAGGGCCATGAGCAGTTCTTC.

This clonotype appeared a few times. The chain recombines TRBV3-1 with TRBJ2-5, with TRBD2 as a possible D gene (6 bases). Germline lookup yields CDR1 LGHDT and CDR2 YNNKEL (reference sequence). The CDR3 totals 15 residues. Trimming took 5 bases from V and 2 from J, leaving 15 bases between them. CDR3 loop: CASSYLIAEQETQYF. The CDR3 DNA reads TGTGCCAGCAGCTACTTGATAGCGGAGCAAGAGACCCAGTACTTC.